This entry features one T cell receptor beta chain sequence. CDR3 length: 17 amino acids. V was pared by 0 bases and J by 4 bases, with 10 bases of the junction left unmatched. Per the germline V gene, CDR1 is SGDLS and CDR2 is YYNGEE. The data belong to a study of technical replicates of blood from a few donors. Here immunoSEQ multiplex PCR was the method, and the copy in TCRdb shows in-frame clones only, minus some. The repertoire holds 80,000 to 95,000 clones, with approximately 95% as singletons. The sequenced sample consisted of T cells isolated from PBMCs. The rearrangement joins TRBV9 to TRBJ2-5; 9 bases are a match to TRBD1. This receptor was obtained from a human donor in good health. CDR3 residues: CASSVGDRVWELETQYF. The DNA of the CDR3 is TGTGCCAGCAGCGTAGGGGACAGGGTGTGGGAACTAGAGACCCAGTACTTC. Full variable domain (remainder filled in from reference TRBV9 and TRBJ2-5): DSGVTQTPKHLITATGQRVTLRCSPRSGDLSVYWYQQSLDQGLQFLIQYYNGEERAKGNILERFSAQQFPDLHSELNLSSLELGDSALYFCASSVGDRVWELETQYFGPGTRLLVL.